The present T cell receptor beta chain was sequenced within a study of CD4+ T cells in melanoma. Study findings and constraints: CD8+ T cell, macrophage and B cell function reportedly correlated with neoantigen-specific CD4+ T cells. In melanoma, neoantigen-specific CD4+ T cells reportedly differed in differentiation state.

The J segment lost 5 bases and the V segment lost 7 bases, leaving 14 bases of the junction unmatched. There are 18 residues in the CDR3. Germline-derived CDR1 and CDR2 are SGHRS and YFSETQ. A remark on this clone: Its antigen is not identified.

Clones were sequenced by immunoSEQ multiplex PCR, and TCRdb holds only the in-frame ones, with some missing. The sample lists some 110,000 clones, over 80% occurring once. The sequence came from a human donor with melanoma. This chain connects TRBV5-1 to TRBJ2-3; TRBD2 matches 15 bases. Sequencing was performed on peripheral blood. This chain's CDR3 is CASRKGTSGRIQEDTQYF. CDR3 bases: TGCGCCAGCCGCAAAGGGACTAGCGGGAGGATACAGGAAGATACGCAGTATTTT.